The 19 T cell receptor beta chains presented below share a single source sample, sequenced in a study of blood T cell repertoires in COVID-19. The data were produced by immunoSEQ multiplex PCR, yet TCRdb's version contains in-frame clones alone and is incomplete. The sample gives 100,000 or so clones, 84% of which show up once; around 2% is in the top ten. Input material: peripheral blood. These receptors originate from a man between 65 and 85 years old with active or convalescent COVID-19.

Remarks on this clone: The sample holds other DNA sequences that translate to the same CDR3. This sequence joins TRBV5-1 and TRBJ2-3, with 10 positions matching TRBD1. J gave up 1 base and V 4 bases, and 3 bases lay outside the gene matches. The CDR3 is 15 residues long. The V gene's germline CDR1 is SGHRS and CDR2 YFSETQ. The CDR3 reads CASSPGTGGTDTQYF. CDR3 coding DNA: TGCGCCAGCAGCCCCGGGACAGGGGGCACAGATACGCAGTATTTT.

The chain recombines TRBV12-3 or TRBV12-4 with TRBJ1-5; D is undetermined. The CDR3 has 12 residues. V was clipped by 8 bases and J by 2 bases, with 7 bases between them. CDR3 nucleotides: TGTGCCAGCGCAGTGGGCAATCAGCCCCAGCATTTT. This encodes CASAVGNQPQHF.

This chain uses TRBV15 with TRBJ2-2; D is perhaps TRBD1 or TRBD2 (5 bases each). CDR1 is LNHNV and CDR2 is YYDKDF in the germline V gene (reference sequence). The CDR3 runs 15 residues. V lost 5 bases to trimming and J lost 4 bases, with 14 bases between them. CDR3 sequence reads: CATSGGSTATGELFF. CDR3 bases: TGTGCCACCAGCGGAGGATCGACAGCCACCGGGGAGCTGTTTTTT.

The rearrangement links TRBV6-5 to TRBJ2-7, with 9 nucleotides matching TRBD1. Germline V gives CDR1 MNHEY, CDR2 SVGAGI. With V trimmed by 5 bases and J by 0 bases, 5 bases remained unmatched. This CDR3 is 15 amino acids long. CDR3: CASSRDRENSYEQYF. The CDR3, as DNA: TGTGCCAGCAGTAGGGACAGGGAAAACTCCTACGAGCAGTACTTC.

As to this clone: Other DNA sequences of this sample code for an identical CDR3. J is TRBJ1-3 and V is TRBV6-2 or TRBV6-3; the D gene is possibly TRBD1 (5 bases). The CDR3 spans 14 residues. Germline values: CDR1 MNHEY, CDR2 SVGEGT. V was cut by 2 bases and J by 4 bases, with 9 bases left in between. This CDR3 is CASSYGGTGNTIYF. DNA for the CDR3: TGTGCCAGCAGTTACGGAGGGACCGGAAACACCATATATTTT.

The chain employs TRBV7-9 and TRBJ1-4, with 8 bases identical to TRBD1. Germline CDR1 and CDR2: SEHNR and FQNEAQ (reference sequence). The ends lost 5 bases at V and 7 bases at J; junction bases unmatched: 3. The CDR3 covers 13 residues. The CDR3 sequence: CASSRTGGEKLFF. For the CDR3, the DNA is TGTGCCAGCAGCAGAACAGGGGGTGAAAAACTGTTTTTT.

This clone was seen a single time. The CDR3 nucleotides read TGTGCCAGCAGCCATGGATCGAGAGGCTACGAGCAGTACTTC. Translated, it gives CASSHGSRGYEQYF. V usage is TRBV3-1 (or the pseudogene TRBV3-2) and J usage is TRBJ2-7; D is unclear. V dropped 3 bases and J dropped 3 bases, with 12 bases sitting between them. The germline gives CDR1 LGHDT, CDR2 YNNKEL (reference sequence). CDR3 length equals 14 residues.

The chain is built from TRBV12-3 or TRBV12-4 and TRBJ1-2; a possible D gene is TRBD1 (5 bases). CDR3 length: 13 residues. V was trimmed by 3 bases and J by 4 bases, leaving 9 bases between them. The chain's CDR3 is CASSFLTGYGYTF. The CDR3 DNA follows: TGTGCCAGCAGTTTCCTAACAGGCTATGGCTACACCTTC.

This chain connects TRBV6-6 to TRBJ2-7; maybe TRBD1 (5 bases). CDR1 is MNHNY, CDR2 SVGAGI, per germline (reference sequence). CDR3 length equals 15 residues. V shed 4 bases and J shed 3 bases, with 16 bases lying between them. The DNA for the CDR3 is TGTGCCAGCAGTTCTGGGCAGGGTGGAATCTACGAGCAGTACTTC. This sequence encodes CASSSGQGGIYEQYF.

The V gene is TRBV14, the J gene TRBJ1-1; 9 positions match TRBD1. CDR1 is SGHDN, CDR2 FVKESK, per germline. The CDR3 spans 15 residues. J gave up 6 bases and V 5 bases, and 10 bases lay outside the gene matches. The CDR3 DNA reads TGTGCCAGCAGCGGTCGACAGGGGGTAGTTGCTGAAGCTTTCTTT. Translated: CASSGRQGVVAEAFF.

The gene calls are TRBV18 and TRBJ2-7; maybe TRBD1 (6 bases). CDR1 and CDR2 (germline): KGHSH, LQKENI. The CDR3 extends over 13 amino acids. Trimming pared 3 bases from V and 4 bases from J, leaving 10 bases between. DNA for the CDR3: TGTGCCAGCTCACCGGCACAGGGTTACGAGCAGTACTTC. The encoded protein is CASSPAQGYEQYF. The full variable domain, with the rest looked up from reference TRBV18 and TRBJ2-7, is NAGVMQNPRHLVRRRGQEARLRCSPMKGHSHVYWYRQLPEEGLKFMVYLQKENIIDESGMPKERFSAEFPKEGPSILRIQQVVRGDSAAYFCASSPAQGYEQYFGPGTRLTVT.

The genes are TRBV25-1 and TRBJ1-6; 9 bases map to TRBD1. The CDR3 runs to 16 residues. The V and J ends lost 5 bases and 5 bases, in that order; junction bases with no gene match: 7. Looked up from germline, CDR1 is MGHDK and CDR2 is SYGVNS. The CDR3 DNA reads TGTGCCAGCAGTTCCGGTACAGGGGGCAATAATTCACCCCTCCACTTT. Its protein is CASSSGTGGNNSPLHF. Complete variable domain (other parts from reference TRBV25-1 and TRBJ1-6): EADIYQTPRYLVIGTGKKITLECSQTMGHDKMYWYQQDPGMELHLIHYSYGVNSTEKGDLSSESTVSRIRTEHFPLTLESARPSHTSQYLCASSSGTGGNNSPLHFGNGTRLTVT.

The rearrangement uses TRBV7-3 and TRBJ2-2; weak D call: TRBD2 (7 bases). The CDR3 totals 15 residues. From germline, CDR1 is SGHTA and CDR2 FQGTGA. Between the trimmed V and J ends, which lost 4 bases and 4 bases, there was a span of 13 bases. CDR3 in amino acids: CASSSPGGGTGELFF. CDR3 in DNA: TGTGCCAGCAGCTCCCCGGGGGGCGGCACCGGGGAGCTGTTTTTT.

In its sample, this clone was seen a few times. The chain has TRBV7-9 and TRBJ2-2; weak D call: TRBD2 (5 bases). CDR1 and CDR2 (germline): SEHNR, FQNEAQ (reference sequence). Trimming stripped 1 base from V and 2 bases from J, with 11 bases between. The CDR3 consists of 16 residues. CDR3 bases: TGTGCCAGCAGCTTAGACGGAGGCCGTAACACCGGGGAGCTGTTTTTT. Translation gives CASSLDGGRNTGELFF.

This chain uses TRBV19 with TRBJ2-7; 16 bases agree with TRBD2. The V gene's germline CDR1 is LNHDA and CDR2 SQIVND (reference sequence). V dropped 3 bases and J dropped 3; count of bases not matched to a gene: 5. This CDR3 spans 17 amino acids. The CDR3 sequence is CASSIGTSGGAGYEQYF. The CDR3 nucleotides read TGTGCCAGTAGTATCGGGACTAGCGGGGGGGCCGGCTACGAGCAGTACTTC.

The gene calls are TRBV4-2 and TRBJ2-1; no reliable D call. Trimming pared 0 bases from V and 0 bases from J, leaving 6 bases between. From germline, CDR1 is LGHNA and CDR2 YNFKEQ. The CDR3 covers 15 residues. Here the CDR3 DNA reads TGTGCCAGCAGCCAAGAGTTTCGCTCCTACAATGAGCAGTTCTTC. Residues: CASSQEFRSYNEQFF.

Turning to this clone: In the same sample, other DNA sequences code for this CDR3. V is TRBV30 and J is TRBJ1-3; D remains unclear. CDR1 is GTSNPN and CDR2 is SVGIG in the germline V gene (reference sequence). V was pared by 0 bases and J by 2 bases, with 5 bases between. The CDR3 length is 13 residues. The CDR3, as DNA: TGTGCCTGGAGTGTGGCTGCTGGAAACACCATATATTTT. It translates to CAWSVAAGNTIYF. Together with reference TRBV30 and TRBJ1-3, the CDR3 gives the full variable domain: SQTIHQWPATLVQPVGSPLSLECTVEGTSNPNLYWYRQAAGRGLQLLFYSVGIGQISSEVPQNLSASRPQDRQFILSSKKLLLSDSGFYLCAWSVAAGNTIYFGEGSWLTVV.

The sample holds a few counts of this clone. The rearrangement links TRBV6-5 to TRBJ1-1, with a possible D match to TRBD1 (5 bases). Looked up from germline, CDR1 is MNHEY and CDR2 is SVGAGI. The CDR3 loop spans 12 amino acids. The V end was cut by 10 bases, the J end by 0 bases, with 9 bases between. This CDR3 is CATQTVNTEAFF. In DNA form, the CDR3 reads TGTGCCACACAGACAGTGAACACTGAAGCTTTCTTT.

The CDR3 DNA reads TGTGCCAGCTCACCGGCACAGGGGTCCTACGAGCAGTACTTC. Translation: CASSPAQGSYEQYF. The rearrangement joins TRBV18 to TRBJ2-7, with 7 bases fitting TRBD1. Germline trimming cut 3 bases from V and 1 base from J; bases unmatched to any gene: 3. CDR1 and CDR2 from the germline V gene are KGHSH and LQKENI. The CDR3 runs to 14 residues.